The TCR beta chain described here comes from a study of T cell repertoires in cytomegalovirus infection. The V end lost 4 bases, the J end lost 2 bases, and 24 bases lay between the germline ends. Germline CDR1 and CDR2: SGHRS and YFSETQ. This CDR3 region has 18 residues. TCRdb re-called the reads through MiXCR, storing one row per CDR3 protein. The repertoire holds around 490,000 distinct CDR3 sequences, with 26% as singletons. Turning to this clonotype: Its antigen is unknown.

Findings and limits, study-wide: Cumulative frequency of public TCR beta families picked out carriers of CMV plus the relevant HLA.

J is TRBJ2-5 and V is TRBV5-1, with D maybe TRBD1 (6 bases). This clonotype was sampled from a human donor in good health (CMV status not recorded). Some clones in this sample may be carry-over from other donors' samples. Source material: PBMCs. CDR3 nucleotides: TGCGCCAGCAGCCCAAGAGGACAGCGGTCTACCTCTCAAGAGACCCAGTACTTC. This codes for CASSPRGQRSTSQETQYF.